Each of the 11 T cell receptor beta chains below was sequenced from the same sample in a study of T cell changes during pregnancy in multiple sclerosis. Some clones are missing from TCRdb's copy, which holds only in-frame ones; the method was immunoSEQ multiplex PCR. Among some 80,000 clones listed, about 90% were seen once. Specimen: peripheral blood, collected in the first trimester of pregnancy. The receptors shown here come from a female donor in good health, enrolled as a control in a pregnancy study.

V gene TRBV2 combines with J gene TRBJ1-2; TRBD1 agrees at 11 bases. V was clipped by 2 bases and J by 3 bases; unmatched bases: 2. Per the germline V gene, CDR1 is SNHLY and CDR2 is FYNNEI. This CDR3 has 15 residues. CDR3 nucleotide sequence: TGTGCCAGCAGTGAATGGGACAGGGGGGACTATGGCTACACCTTC. Residues: CASSEWDRGDYGYTF.

The rearrangement uses TRBV5-6 and TRBJ1-2, with D possibly TRBD1 on 6 matching bases. CDR1 is SGHDT, CDR2 YYEEEE, per germline. V was shortened by 2 bases and J by 2 bases, with 10 bases between the two germline ends. The CDR3 sequence is 14 residues long. CDR3 loop: CASSFQGRNYGYTF. The DNA for the CDR3 is TGTGCCAGCAGCTTCCAGGGGCGAAACTATGGCTACACCTTC.

The chain is built from TRBV5-4 and TRBJ2-7, with TRBD1 matching 11 bases. CDR3 length: 15 residues. The germline V gene has CDR1 SGHNT and CDR2 YYREEE (reference sequence). With V trimmed by 4 bases and J by 6 bases, 9 bases remained unmatched. This CDR3 reads CASSVPGQGDLEQYF. The CDR3 DNA sequence: TGTGCCAGCAGCGTGCCGGGACAGGGGGACCTCGAGCAGTACTTC. Together with reference TRBV5-4 and TRBJ2-7, the CDR3 gives the full variable domain: ETGVTQSPTHLIKTRGQQVTLRCSSQSGHNTVSWYQQALGQGPQFIFQYYREEENGRGNFPPRFSGLQFPNYSSELNVNALELDDSALYLCASSVPGQGDLEQYFGPGTRLTVT.

In this sample, this clone turned up once. The V call is TRBV11-3, the J call TRBJ2-5, with 9 bases matching TRBD2. Germline V CDR1 and CDR2: SGHNT, YENEEA. The CDR3 has 17 amino acids. V was clipped by 5 bases and J by 1 base; unmatched bases: 11. DNA of the CDR3: TGTGCCAGCAGCCCGGGCGCTAGCGGGGATTTCCAAGAGACCCAGTACTTC. It is translated as CASSPGASGDFQETQYF. Variable domain in full (rest from reference TRBV11-3 and TRBJ2-5): EAGVVQSPRYKIIEKKQPVAFWCNPISGHNTLYWYLQNLGQGPELLIRYENEEAVDDSQLPKDRFSAERLKGVDSTLKIQPAELGDSAVYLCASSPGASGDFQETQYFGPGTRLLVL.

The V gene is TRBV18, the J gene TRBJ2-7; 11 bases map to TRBD1. The CDR3 is made up of 17 amino acids. V was clipped by 2 bases and J by 2 bases; unmatched bases: 8. Germline V lookup: CDR1 KGHSH, CDR2 LQKENI. The CDR3 here is CASSPITPGQGAYEQYF. CDR3 DNA: TGTGCCAGCTCACCAATCACCCCGGGACAGGGGGCCTACGAGCAGTACTTC.

The chain links TRBV7-9 to TRBJ2-1, with D tentatively TRBD1 (6 bases). Germline loops: CDR1 SEHNR, CDR2 FQNEAQ (reference sequence). V was pared by 3 bases and J by 10 bases, with 7 bases between. The CDR3 extends over 11 amino acids. The CDR3, as DNA: TGTGCCAGCAGCTTTGACAGGGAGCAGTTCTTC. Its protein product is CASSFDREQFF. The full variable domain, in which reference TRBV7-9 and TRBJ2-1 provide the parts outside the CDR3, is DTGVSQNPRHKITKRGQNVTFRCDPISEHNRLYWYRQTLGQGPEFLTYFQNEAQLEKSRLLSDRFSAERPKGSFSTLEIQRTEQGDSAMYLCASSFDREQFFGPGTRLTVL.

V and J are TRBV5-1 and TRBJ1-6; D not resolved. V was shortened by 0 bases and J by 5 bases, with 12 bases between the two germline ends. The CDR3 consists of 16 residues. The V gene's germline CDR1 is SGHRS and CDR2 YFSETQ. The DNA of the CDR3 is TGCGCCAGCAGCTTGGCCCGGGGTTCCGATAATTCACCCCTCCACTTT. Amino acid sequence: CASSLARGSDNSPLHF.

The chain carries TRBV18 and TRBJ2-7; tentative D call: TRBD1 (6 bases). Trimming removed 0 bases from V and 2 bases from J, with 14 bases in between. The CDR3 consists of 16 residues. Germline V lookup: CDR1 KGHSH, CDR2 LQKENI. Here the CDR3 reads CASSPPVAGVTYEQYF. The CDR3 bases are TGTGCCAGCTCACCACCTGTGGCAGGGGTGACCTACGAGCAGTACTTC. Filled out from reference TRBV18 and TRBJ2-7, the complete variable domain reads NAGVMQNPRHLVRRRGQEARLRCSPMKGHSHVYWYRQLPEEGLKFMVYLQKENIIDESGMPKERFSAEFPKEGPSILRIQQVVRGDSAAYFCASSPPVAGVTYEQYFGPGTRLTVT.

Written as DNA, the CDR3 is TGTGCCAGTACCTCCGGGACAGTAAACGGCTACACCTTC. This translates into CASTSGTVNGYTF. This chain uses TRBV19 with TRBJ1-2; 7 nucleotides line up with TRBD1. The germline gives CDR1 LNHDA, CDR2 SQIVND (reference sequence). The V and J ends lost 7 bases and 8 bases, in that order; junction bases with no gene match: 10. The CDR3 spans 13 residues.

As for this clone: This may be a read error, as it is one base from a much larger clone. This is likely a read error, given that the CDR3 carries no conserved phenylalanine or tryptophan at its end. The chain joins TRBV6-1 to TRBJ1-1; D not certain. Trimming pared 5 bases from V and 1 base from J, leaving 8 bases between. Per germline, CDR1 MNHNS and CDR2 SASEGT. The CDR3 has 13 amino acids. The CDR3 sequence: CASSRRENTEAFL. The CDR3 DNA is TGTGCCAGCAGTCGGAGGGAGAACACTGAAGCTTTCCTT.

Remarks on this clone: An end of the junction does not agree with germline; a read error may underlie this. The chain has TRBV7-9 and TRBJ1-6, with 8 nucleotides matching TRBD1. Germline V lookup: CDR1 SEHNR, CDR2 FQNEAQ (reference sequence). CDR3 length: 13 amino acids. Here the CDR3 reads CASSSGQERPLHF. The CDR3 coding sequence is TGTGCCAGCAGCTCGGGACAGGAGAGGCCCCTGCACTTT.